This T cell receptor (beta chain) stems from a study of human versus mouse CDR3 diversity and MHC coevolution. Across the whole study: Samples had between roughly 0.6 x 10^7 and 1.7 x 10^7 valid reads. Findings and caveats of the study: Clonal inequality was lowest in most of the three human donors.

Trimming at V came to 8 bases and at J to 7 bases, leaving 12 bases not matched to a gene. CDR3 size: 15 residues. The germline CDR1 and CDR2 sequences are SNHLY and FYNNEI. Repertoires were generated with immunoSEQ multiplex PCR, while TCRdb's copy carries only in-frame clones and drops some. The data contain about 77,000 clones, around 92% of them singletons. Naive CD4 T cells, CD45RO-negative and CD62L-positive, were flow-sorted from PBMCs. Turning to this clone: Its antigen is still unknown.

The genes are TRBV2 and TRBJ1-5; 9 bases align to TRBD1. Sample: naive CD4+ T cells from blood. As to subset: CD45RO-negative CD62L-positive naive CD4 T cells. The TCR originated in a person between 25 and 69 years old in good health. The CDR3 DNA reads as TGTGCCAGCGGGCTGGAGGGACAGGGTGGGCAGCCCCAGCATTTT. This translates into CASGLEGQGGQPQHF.